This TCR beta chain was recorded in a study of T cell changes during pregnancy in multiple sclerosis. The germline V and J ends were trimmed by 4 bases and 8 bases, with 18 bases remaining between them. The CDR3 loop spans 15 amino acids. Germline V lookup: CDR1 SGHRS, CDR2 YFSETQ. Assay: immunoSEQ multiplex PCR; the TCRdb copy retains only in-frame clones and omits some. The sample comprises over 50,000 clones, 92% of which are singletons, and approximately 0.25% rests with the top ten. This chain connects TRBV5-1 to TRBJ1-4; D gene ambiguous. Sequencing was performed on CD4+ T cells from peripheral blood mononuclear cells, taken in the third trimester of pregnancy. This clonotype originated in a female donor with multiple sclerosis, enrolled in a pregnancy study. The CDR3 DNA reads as TGCGCCAGCAGCCCCTCCGATCGGGTCGACGAAAAACTGTTTTTT. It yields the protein CASSPSDRVDEKLFF.